These 27 T cell receptor beta chains came from one sample sequenced in a study of blood T cell repertoires in COVID-19. Generated by immunoSEQ multiplex PCR, the TCRdb table keeps only in-frame clones and is missing some. The table records a few hundred thousand clones, 80% to 90% of them present only once. Source material: PBMCs or T cells enriched from blood (not recorded which). These receptors originate from a middle-aged man who had recovered from COVID-19.

This chain joins TRBV13 and TRBJ1-1; D gene unclear. The CDR3 sequence is 12 residues long. The germline CDR1 and CDR2 sequences are PRHDT and FYEKMQ (reference sequence). Trimming shortened V by 2 bases and J by 5 bases, and 6 bases separated the two germline ends. CDR3 region: CASSLLVTEAFF. The CDR3 DNA is TGTGCCAGCAGCTTATTAGTGACTGAAGCTTTCTTT.

This chain links TRBV7-2 with TRBJ1-3, with a tentative D call TRBD1 (6 bases). The CDR3 sequence is 14 residues long. Per the germline V gene, CDR1 is SGHTA and CDR2 is FQGNSA. V lost 5 bases to trimming and J lost 4 bases, with 12 bases between them. The CDR3 loop reads CASSLQGSGNTIYF. The CDR3 nucleotides read TGTGCCAGCAGCCTACAGGGATCCGGAAACACCATATATTTT.

The V and J genes are TRBV10-3 and TRBJ1-2; D is uncertain. In germline, CDR1 is ENHRY, CDR2 SYGVKD. V was shortened by 2 bases and J by 4 bases, with 5 bases between the two germline ends. The CDR3 is 12 amino acids. Here the CDR3 reads CAISEDSYGYTF. The CDR3, as DNA: TGTGCCATCAGTGAGGACTCCTATGGCTACACCTTC.

This chain links TRBV5-5 with TRBJ2-2, with D uncertain. V lost 0 bases, J lost 4 bases, and 10 bases lay in between. The CDR3 covers 15 residues. Germline V lookup: CDR1 SGHKS, CDR2 YYEKEE (reference sequence). DNA for the CDR3: TGTGCCAGCAGCTTGGCCTTTTCTAGCACCGGGGAGCTGTTTTTT. It specifies CASSLAFSSTGELFF.

The V and J genes are TRBV2 and TRBJ2-5; 11 bases map to TRBD2. The germline gives CDR1 SNHLY, CDR2 FYNNEI. The CDR3 consists of 15 residues. V lost 4 bases, J lost 2 bases, and 3 bases stayed unmatched. The CDR3 here is CASSAPSGGQETQYF. CDR3 nucleotide sequence: TGTGCCAGCAGTGCACCTAGCGGGGGGCAAGAGACCCAGTACTTC.

The chain joins TRBV4-1 to TRBJ2-5, with D possibly matching TRBD1 (6 bases). V lost 0 bases and J 6 bases, leaving 17 bases between the germline ends. The CDR3 has 16 amino acids. The germline V gene has CDR1 MGHRA and CDR2 YSYEKL. The CDR3 DNA follows: TGCGCCAGCAGCCAAGAAGGAGGCAGGGGCAAAAAGACCCAGTACTTC. It is translated as CASSQEGGRGKKTQYF.

The chain couples TRBV7-9 to TRBJ2-7; TRBD2 might be the D (7 bases). V shed 4 bases and J shed 2 bases, with 21 bases lying between them. CDR3 length equals 17 residues. Germline CDR1 SEHNR, CDR2 FQNEAQ (reference sequence). CDR3 nucleotides: TGTGCCAGCAGCTCCCGCGGGGGTGGAGGGGGTGCCTACGAGCAGTACTTC. Translating gives CASSSRGGGGGAYEQYF.

The chain carries TRBV5-1 and TRBJ1-4, with D perhaps TRBD1 (6 bases). Germline V CDR1 and CDR2: SGHRS, YFSETQ. V shed 4 bases and J shed 8 bases, with 24 bases lying between them. The CDR3 covers 17 residues. The CDR3 nucleotides read TGCGCCAGCAGCGCCGGGGGGCGAGCCGCTTCCGAGGAAAAACTGTTTTTT. Protein product: CASSAGGRAASEEKLFF.

The chain joins TRBV4-2 to TRBJ1-3; the D gene is possibly TRBD1 (5 bases). The CDR3 runs 17 residues. The V end was cut by 0 bases, the J end by 0 bases, with 12 bases between. Germline CDR1 is LGHNA and CDR2 is YNFKEQ. The CDR3 sequence is CASSQDRGTSSGNTIYF. The CDR3 nucleotides are TGTGCCAGCAGCCAAGATCGGGGGACGAGCTCTGGAAACACCATATATTTT.

V and J are TRBV5-4 and TRBJ2-3; 13 nucleotides align to TRBD2. J gave up 0 bases and V 3 bases, and 7 bases lay outside the gene matches. CDR1 SGHNT and CDR2 YYREEE come from the germline V gene (reference sequence). The CDR3 consists of 18 residues. The CDR3 region is CASSSGLAGRSSTDTQYF. CDR3 bases: TGTGCCAGCAGCTCGGGACTAGCGGGACGCTCTAGCACAGATACGCAGTATTTT.

The chain uses TRBV7-3 and TRBJ2-2; D might be TRBD2 (6 bases). With 0 bases removed from V and 1 base from J, the gap between germline ends came to 6 bases. The CDR3 is 15 amino acids. Looked up from germline, CDR1 is SGHTA and CDR2 is FQGTGA. The CDR3 coding sequence is TGTGCCAGCAGCTTAACCGGGGGGAACACCGGGGAGCTGTTTTTT. It translates to CASSLTGGNTGELFF.

This clone was observed many times. Within the sample, other DNA sequences also encode this same CDR3. The chain couples TRBV5-4 to TRBJ2-7; D not certain. Germline V gene data show CDR1 as SGHNT and CDR2 as YYREEE (reference sequence). The CDR3 is made up of 13 amino acids. V lost 0 bases and J lost 3, with 7 bases in between. This CDR3 reads CASSLGESYEQYF. The CDR3 bases are TGTGCCAGCAGCTTGGGTGAGAGCTACGAGCAGTACTTC. The full variable domain, with the rest looked up from reference TRBV5-4 and TRBJ2-7, is ETGVTQSPTHLIKTRGQQVTLRCSSQSGHNTVSWYQQALGQGPQFIFQYYREEENGRGNFPPRFSGLQFPNYSSELNVNALELDDSALYLCASSLGESYEQYFGPGTRLTVT.

CDR3 region: CASSFLSGGNYEQYF. DNA for the CDR3: TGTGCCAGCAGCTTTCTTTCGGGGGGTAACTACGAGCAGTACTTC. The rearrangement links TRBV7-9 to TRBJ2-7; TRBD2 aligns across 7 bases. J lost 3 bases, V lost 3 bases, and 8 bases had no gene match. Germline CDR1 SEHNR, CDR2 FQNEAQ (reference sequence). The CDR3 spans 15 residues.

The chain has TRBV19 and TRBJ1-5, with 8 bases fitting TRBD1. The germline V gene has CDR1 LNHDA and CDR2 SQIVND (reference sequence). V dropped 1 base and J dropped 5; count of bases not matched to a gene: 4. The CDR3 contains 15 residues. DNA for the CDR3: TGTGCCAGTAGTATAGGCCAGGGGGCCCATCAGCCCCAGCATTTT. Protein sequence: CASSIGQGAHQPQHF.

This chain uses TRBV27 with TRBJ2-1; 8 bases map to TRBD2. The CDR3 spans 14 residues. The V and J ends lost 5 bases and 2 bases, in that order; junction bases with no gene match: 2. Germline-derived CDR1 and CDR2 are MNHEY and SMNVEV (reference sequence). The CDR3 loop reads CASSRGRPYNEQFF. The CDR3 DNA is TGTGCCAGCAGTCGCGGGAGGCCCTACAATGAGCAGTTCTTC.

The chain carries TRBV5-6 and TRBJ2-5; no definite D call. Germline lookup yields CDR1 SGHDT and CDR2 YYEEEE. This CDR3 region has 11 residues. The V gene lost 2 bases and the J gene lost 3 bases, with 2 bases spanning the gap. CDR3 nucleotide sequence: TGTGCCAGCAGCTTCGAAGAGACCCAGTACTTC. It translates to CASSFEETQYF.

The J gene is TRBJ1-1, the V gene TRBV9; TRBD1 might be the D (5 bases). Germline values: CDR1 SGDLS, CDR2 YYNGEE. CDR3 length: 15 amino acids. Deletions cut 3 bases from V and 1 base from J, with 13 bases between. This CDR3 is CASSEGSRENTEAFF. DNA for the CDR3: TGTGCCAGCAGCGAGGGGTCCAGAGAGAACACTGAAGCTTTCTTT.

The rearrangement uses TRBV19 and TRBJ2-2; D may be TRBD2 (6 bases). Germline V gene data show CDR1 as LNHDA and CDR2 as SQIVND (reference sequence). The CDR3 length is 16 residues. Trimming left V 6 bases short and J 7 bases short, with 21 bases between. The CDR3 nucleotides are TGTGCCAGTAGCGATCCGGGGGTTCGTGGCGGCGGGGAGCTGTTTTTT. As protein: CASSDPGVRGGGELFF.

The chain carries TRBV7-9 and TRBJ2-7; the match to TRBD1 covers 9 bases. The CDR3 is 14 residues long. The V gene's germline CDR1 is SEHNR and CDR2 FQNEAQ (reference sequence). V lost 5 bases, J lost 4 bases, and 6 bases stayed unmatched. The CDR3 DNA reads as TGTGCCAGCAGCGAACAGGGGGCGGGGTACGAGCAGTACTTC. Translation gives CASSEQGAGYEQYF.

This clone was picked up one time. The V call is TRBV24-1, the J call TRBJ2-4; the D gene is possibly TRBD2 (5 bases). The V gene's germline CDR1 is KGHDR and CDR2 SFDVKD. This CDR3 spans 14 amino acids. Trimming removed 1 base at V and 6 bases at J, with 9 bases between. CDR3 protein: CATSDFNEGNIQYF. The CDR3 coding sequence is TGTGCCACCAGTGATTTCAACGAGGGAAACATTCAGTACTTC.

The chain couples TRBV7-3 to TRBJ1-2; possible D gene TRBD1, 5 bases. Germline V lookup: CDR1 SGHTA, CDR2 FQGTGA. The CDR3 totals 13 residues. The CDR3 reads CDGGPQPNYGYTF. The CDR3 coding sequence is TGTGACGGGGGTCCCCAACCAAACTATGGCTACACCTTC.

V usage is TRBV6-1 and J usage is TRBJ2-1; 8 bases map to TRBD1. CDR1 MNHNS and CDR2 SASEGT come from the germline V gene. The CDR3 spans 14 residues. Unmatched junction bases numbered 1, after V lost 1 base and J lost 5 bases. CDR3 sequence (DNA): TGTGCCAGCAGTGAAGGGACAGGGAACAATGAGCAGTTCTTC. Protein: CASSEGTGNNEQFF.

This sequence joins TRBV30 and TRBJ2-7; D perhaps matches TRBD2 (6 bases). This CDR3 has 14 residues. Germline-derived CDR1 and CDR2 are GTSNPN and SVGIG (reference sequence). Trimming took 2 bases from V and 0 from J, leaving 11 bases between them. CDR3 DNA: TGTGCCTGGAGTCATGGGGGGAGCTCCTACGAGCAGTACTTC. Translating gives CAWSHGGSSYEQYF.

The J gene is TRBJ2-5, the V gene TRBV29-1, with 9 bases identical to TRBD1. Germline V lookup: CDR1 SQVTM, CDR2 ANQGSEA. This CDR3 region has 15 residues. CDR3 DNA sequence: TGCAGTGTACTTGGACAGGGGAAGTACCAAGAGACCCAGTACTTC. Protein product: CSVLGQGKYQETQYF.

The chain combines TRBV2 with TRBJ2-3; D call uncertain. CDR1 is SNHLY, CDR2 FYNNEI, per germline. Trimming cost V 5 bases and J 3 bases, with 6 bases left between them. This CDR3 contains 12 residues. CDR3 sequence: CASSPVTDTQYF. Written as DNA, the CDR3 is TGTGCCAGCAGTCCGGTAACAGATACGCAGTATTTT. The full variable domain, completed using reference TRBV2 and TRBJ2-3, is EPEVTQTPSHQVTQMGQEVILRCVPISNHLYFYWYRQILGQKVEFLVSFYNNEISEKSEIFDDQFSVERPDGSNFTLKIRSTKLEDSAMYFCASSPVTDTQYFGPGTRLTVL.

This clone was recorded only once. The genes are TRBV5-1 and TRBJ1-1; 7 nucleotides agree with TRBD1. V lost 4 bases and J lost 6; bases outside the gene matches: 6. Germline loops: CDR1 SGHRS, CDR2 YFSETQ. This CDR3 has 13 amino acids. In nucleotides, the CDR3 is TGCGCCAGCAGCGACCAAGACAGGGCTGAAGCTTTCTTT. The encoded protein is CASSDQDRAEAFF.

As to this clone: This specimen includes other DNA sequences encoding the same CDR3. J is TRBJ1-1 and V is TRBV5-1; TRBD1 agrees at 7 bases. V gave up 4 bases and J gave up 7 bases; unmatched junction bases: 1. The CDR3 length is 11 residues. Germline CDR1 SGHRS, CDR2 YFSETQ. The CDR3 bases are TGCGCCAGCAGCCGGGACAGTGAAGCTTTCTTT. Its translation: CASSRDSEAFF.